This T cell receptor beta chain was identified during a study of OX40 agonist ivuxolimab in advanced cancers. Profiling relied on immunoSEQ multiplex PCR, and the TCRdb table lists in-frame clones only, not all of them. Found here are around 60,000 clones, approximately 90% of them singletons; the top ten hold 1.5% to 2%. The CDR3 runs to 16 residues. Germline V gives CDR1 ENHRY, CDR2 SYGVKD. The trim removed 2 bases at V and 2 bases at J, leaving 7 bases unmatched. The chain is built from TRBV10-3 and TRBJ2-3; the match to TRBD1 covers 7 bases. The clonotype originates from an adult with an advanced solid tumor such as melanoma, head and neck, liver or kidney cancer. The sample here was CD4+ or CD8+ T cells sorted from blood, taken in a trial of the OX40 agonist ivuxolimab. CDR3 sequence: CAISERTGHSTDTQYF. In nucleotides, the CDR3 is TGTGCCATCAGTGAGCGGACAGGACACTCCACAGATACGCAGTATTTT.